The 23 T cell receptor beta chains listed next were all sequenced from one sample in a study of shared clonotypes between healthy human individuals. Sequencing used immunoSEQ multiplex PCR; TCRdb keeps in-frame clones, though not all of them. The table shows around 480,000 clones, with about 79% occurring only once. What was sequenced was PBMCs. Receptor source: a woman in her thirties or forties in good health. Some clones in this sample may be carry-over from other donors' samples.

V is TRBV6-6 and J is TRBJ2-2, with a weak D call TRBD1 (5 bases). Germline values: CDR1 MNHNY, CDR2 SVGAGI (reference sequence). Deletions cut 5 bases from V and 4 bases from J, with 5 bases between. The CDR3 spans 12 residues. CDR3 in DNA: TGTGCCAGCAGTGGGGCCACCGGGGAGCTGTTTTTT. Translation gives CASSGATGELFF.

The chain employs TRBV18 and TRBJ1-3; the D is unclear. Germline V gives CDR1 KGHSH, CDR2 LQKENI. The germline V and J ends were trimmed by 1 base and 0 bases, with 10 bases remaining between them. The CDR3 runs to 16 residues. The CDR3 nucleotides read TGTGCCAGCTCACCACTCGAAGTGGACTCTGGAAACACCATATATTTT. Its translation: CASSPLEVDSGNTIYF.

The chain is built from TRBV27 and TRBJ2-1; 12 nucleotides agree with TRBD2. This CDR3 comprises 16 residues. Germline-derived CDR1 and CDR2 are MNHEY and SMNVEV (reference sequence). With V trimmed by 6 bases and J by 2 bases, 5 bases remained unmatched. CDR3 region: CASRPLAGGPYNEQFF. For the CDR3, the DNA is TGTGCCAGCAGGCCACTAGCGGGAGGCCCCTACAATGAGCAGTTCTTC.

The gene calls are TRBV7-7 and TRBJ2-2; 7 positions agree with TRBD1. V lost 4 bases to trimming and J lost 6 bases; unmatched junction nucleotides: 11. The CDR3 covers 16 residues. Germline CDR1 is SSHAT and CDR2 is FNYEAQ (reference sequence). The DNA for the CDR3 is TGTGCCAGCAGCTCCACGGGACAGCCCGTCGCCGGGGAGCTGTTTTTT. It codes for CASSSTGQPVAGELFF.

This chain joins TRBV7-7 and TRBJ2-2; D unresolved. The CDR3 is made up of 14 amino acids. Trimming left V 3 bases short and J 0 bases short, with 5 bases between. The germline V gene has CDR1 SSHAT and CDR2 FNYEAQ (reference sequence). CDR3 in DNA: TGTGCCAGCAGCTTCTCGGCGAACACCGGGGAGCTGTTTTTT. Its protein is CASSFSANTGELFF.

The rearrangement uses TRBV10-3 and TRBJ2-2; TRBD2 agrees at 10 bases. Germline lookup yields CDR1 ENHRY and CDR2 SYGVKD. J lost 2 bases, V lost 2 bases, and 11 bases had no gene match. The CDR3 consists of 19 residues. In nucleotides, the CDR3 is TGTGCCATCAGTGAGCCGTCCCTCACTAGCGGGACCAACACCGGGGAGCTGTTTTTT. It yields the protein CAISEPSLTSGTNTGELFF.

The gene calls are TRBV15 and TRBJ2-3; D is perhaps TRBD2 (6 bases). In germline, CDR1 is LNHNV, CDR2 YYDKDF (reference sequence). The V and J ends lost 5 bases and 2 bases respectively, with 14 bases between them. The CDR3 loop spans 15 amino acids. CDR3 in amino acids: CATSPGGTNTDTQYF. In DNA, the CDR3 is TGTGCCACCAGCCCCGGAGGGACCAACACAGATACGCAGTATTTT.

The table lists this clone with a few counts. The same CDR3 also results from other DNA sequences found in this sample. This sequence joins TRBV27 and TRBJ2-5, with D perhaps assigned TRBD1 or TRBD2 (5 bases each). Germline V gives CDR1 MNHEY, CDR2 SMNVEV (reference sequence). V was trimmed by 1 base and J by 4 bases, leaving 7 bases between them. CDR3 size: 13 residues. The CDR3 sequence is CASSLLRGETQYF. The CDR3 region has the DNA TGTGCCAGCAGTTTATTGAGGGGAGAGACCCAGTACTTC.

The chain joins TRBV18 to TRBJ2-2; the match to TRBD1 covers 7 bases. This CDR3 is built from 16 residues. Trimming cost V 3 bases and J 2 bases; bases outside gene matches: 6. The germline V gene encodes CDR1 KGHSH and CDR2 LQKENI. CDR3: CASSPSGTANTGELFF. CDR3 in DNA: TGTGCCAGCTCACCCTCCGGGACAGCTAACACCGGGGAGCTGTTTTTT.

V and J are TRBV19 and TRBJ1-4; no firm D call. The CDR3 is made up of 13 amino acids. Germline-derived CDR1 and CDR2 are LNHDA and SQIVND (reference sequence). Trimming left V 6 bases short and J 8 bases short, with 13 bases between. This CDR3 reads CASSRRYWEKLFF. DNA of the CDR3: TGTGCCAGTAGCCGCCGGTACTGGGAAAAACTGTTTTTT. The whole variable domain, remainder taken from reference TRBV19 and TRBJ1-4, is DGGITQSPKYLFRKEGQNVTLSCEQNLNHDAMYWYRQDPGQGLRLIYYSQIVNDFQKGDIAEGYSVSREKKESFPLTVTSAQKNPTAFYLCASSRRYWEKLFFGSGTQLSVL.

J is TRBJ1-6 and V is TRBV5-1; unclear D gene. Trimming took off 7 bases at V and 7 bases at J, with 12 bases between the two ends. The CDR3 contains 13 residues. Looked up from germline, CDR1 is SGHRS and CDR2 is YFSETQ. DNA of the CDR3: TGCGCCAGCCGACTGGTGGAGAATTCACCCCTCCACTTT. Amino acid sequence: CASRLVENSPLHF.

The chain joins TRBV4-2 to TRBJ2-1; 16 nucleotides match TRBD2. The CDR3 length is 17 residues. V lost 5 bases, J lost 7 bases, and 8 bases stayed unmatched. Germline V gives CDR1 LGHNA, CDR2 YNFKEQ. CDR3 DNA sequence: TGTGCCAGCAGCAAGGGGGGACTAGCGGGAGGGTGGAATGAGCAGTTCTTC. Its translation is CASSKGGLAGGWNEQFF.

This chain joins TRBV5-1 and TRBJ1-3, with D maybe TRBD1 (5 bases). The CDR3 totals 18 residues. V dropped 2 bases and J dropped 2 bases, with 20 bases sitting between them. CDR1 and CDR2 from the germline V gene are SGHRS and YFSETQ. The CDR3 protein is CASSFTPGTGSPGNTIYF. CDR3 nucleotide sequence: TGCGCCAGCAGCTTTACCCCAGGAACAGGCTCTCCTGGAAACACCATATATTTT.

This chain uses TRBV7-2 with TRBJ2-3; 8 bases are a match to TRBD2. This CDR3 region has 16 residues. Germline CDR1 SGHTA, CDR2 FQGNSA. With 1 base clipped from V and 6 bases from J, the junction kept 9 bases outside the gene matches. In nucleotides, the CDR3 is TGTGCCAGCAGCTTAGAACCGGGAGGGCCGGGGGATACGCAGTATTTT. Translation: CASSLEPGGPGDTQYF.

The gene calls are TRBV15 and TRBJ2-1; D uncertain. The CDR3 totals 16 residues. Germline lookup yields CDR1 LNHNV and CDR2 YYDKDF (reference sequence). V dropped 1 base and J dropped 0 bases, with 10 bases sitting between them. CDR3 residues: CATSRVYSSSYNEQFF. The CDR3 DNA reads TGTGCCACCAGCAGAGTTTATAGTAGCTCCTACAATGAGCAGTTCTTC.

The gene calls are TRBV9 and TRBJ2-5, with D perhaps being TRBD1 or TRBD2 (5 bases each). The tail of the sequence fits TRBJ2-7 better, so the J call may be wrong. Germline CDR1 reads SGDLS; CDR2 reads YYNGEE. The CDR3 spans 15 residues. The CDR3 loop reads CASSPGVSRAYEQYF. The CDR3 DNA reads TGTGCCAGCAGCCCCGGGGTGAGCAGGGCATACGAGCAGTACTTC.

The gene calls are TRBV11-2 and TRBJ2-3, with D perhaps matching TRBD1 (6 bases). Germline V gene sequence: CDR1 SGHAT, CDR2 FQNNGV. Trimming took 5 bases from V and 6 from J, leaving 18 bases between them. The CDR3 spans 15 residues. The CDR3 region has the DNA TGTGCCAGCAGCCCCCCAGGGGCCCGCGGGGATACGCAGTATTTT. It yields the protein CASSPPGARGDTQYF.

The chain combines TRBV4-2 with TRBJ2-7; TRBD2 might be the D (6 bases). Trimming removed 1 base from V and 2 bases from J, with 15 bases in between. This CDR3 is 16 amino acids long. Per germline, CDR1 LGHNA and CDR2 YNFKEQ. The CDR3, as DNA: TGTGCCAGCAGCCAAGGAACGGGGGACGGACCCTACGAGCAGTACTTC. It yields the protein CASSQGTGDGPYEQYF.

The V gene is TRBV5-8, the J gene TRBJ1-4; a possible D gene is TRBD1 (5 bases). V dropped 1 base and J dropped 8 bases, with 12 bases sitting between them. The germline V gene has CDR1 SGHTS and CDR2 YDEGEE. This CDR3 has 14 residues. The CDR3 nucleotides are TGTGCCAGCAGCTTGAGGCCCGGGGGAGAAAAACTGTTTTTT. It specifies CASSLRPGGEKLFF.

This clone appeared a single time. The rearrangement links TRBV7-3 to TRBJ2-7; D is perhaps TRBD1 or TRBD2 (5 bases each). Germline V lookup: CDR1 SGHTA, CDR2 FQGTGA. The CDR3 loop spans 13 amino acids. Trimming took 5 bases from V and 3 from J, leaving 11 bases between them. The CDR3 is CASSQDSGYEQYF. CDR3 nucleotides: TGTGCCAGCAGCCAAGACAGCGGCTACGAGCAGTACTTC. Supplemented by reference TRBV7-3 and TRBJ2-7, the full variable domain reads GAGVSQTPSNKVTEKGKYVELRCDPISGHTALYWYRQSLGQGPEFLIYFQGTGAADDSGLPNDRFFAVRPEGSVSTLKIQRTERGDSAVYLCASSQDSGYEQYFGPGTRLTVT.

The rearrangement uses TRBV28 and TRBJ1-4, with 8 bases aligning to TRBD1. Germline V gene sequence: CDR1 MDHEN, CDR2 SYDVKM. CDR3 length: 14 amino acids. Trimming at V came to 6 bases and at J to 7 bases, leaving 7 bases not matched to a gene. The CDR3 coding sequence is TGTGCCAGCAGGGGAAGGACAGGGCGTGAAAAACTGTTTTTT. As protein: CASRGRTGREKLFF.

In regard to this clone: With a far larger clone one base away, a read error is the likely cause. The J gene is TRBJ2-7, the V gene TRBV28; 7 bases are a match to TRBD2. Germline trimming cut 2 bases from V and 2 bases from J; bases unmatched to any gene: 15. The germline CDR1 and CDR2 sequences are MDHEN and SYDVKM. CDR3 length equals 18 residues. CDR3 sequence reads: CASSLSGAFTFNTYEQYF. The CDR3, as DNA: TGTGCCAGCAGTTTAAGCGGGGCTTTCACATTTAACACCTACGAGCAGTACTTC.

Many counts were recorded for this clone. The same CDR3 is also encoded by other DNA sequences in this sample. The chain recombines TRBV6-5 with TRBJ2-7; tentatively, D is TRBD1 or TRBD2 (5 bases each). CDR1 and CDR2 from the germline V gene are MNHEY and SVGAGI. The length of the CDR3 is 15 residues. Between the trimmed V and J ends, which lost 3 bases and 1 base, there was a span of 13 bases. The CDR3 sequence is CASSYSGTGSYEQYF. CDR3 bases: TGTGCCAGCAGTTATTCCGGGACGGGATCCTACGAGCAGTACTTC.